These 5 T cell receptor beta chains came from one sample sequenced in a study of Ad26.COV2.S vaccination and SARS-CoV-2 variants. This table comes from immunoSEQ multiplex PCR, and its TCRdb copy is limited to in-frame clones, with some not included. The data contain some 290,000 clones, roughly 84% of them singletons. The treatment denotes: 15 to 20 received Ad26.COV2.S at low or high dose, single or two shots; 5 received placebo; per-sample allocation not given. Specimens were obtained on day 63 following the first vaccine or placebo injection. This sample comprised peripheral blood, obtained in a trial of Ad26.COV2.S vaccine versus placebo. All receptors come from a person between 18 and 65 years old who received the Ad26.COV2.S COVID-19 vaccine or a placebo.

The chain joins TRBV7-9 to TRBJ2-2; TRBD1 aligns across 9 bases. J gave up 4 bases and V 2 bases, and 2 bases lay outside the gene matches. CDR1 and CDR2 (germline): SEHNR, FQNEAQ (reference sequence). The CDR3 extends over 15 amino acids. In DNA, the CDR3 is TGTGCCAGCAGCTTACGACAGGGGGGCACCGGGGAGCTGTTTTTT. Its protein is CASSLRQGGTGELFF.

This CDR3 reads CASSHFTGELFF. The CDR3 DNA follows: TGTGCCAGCAGCCATTTCACCGGGGAGCTGTTTTTT. The rearrangement uses TRBV5-6 and TRBJ2-2; D gene unclear. Deletions cut 4 bases from V and 4 bases from J, with 5 bases between. Per the germline V gene, CDR1 is SGHDT and CDR2 is YYEEEE. The CDR3 loop spans 12 amino acids. Using reference TRBV5-6 and TRBJ2-2 for the parts outside the CDR3, the full variable domain is DAGVTQSPTHLIKTRGQQVTLRCSPKSGHDTVSWYQQALGQGPQFIFQYYEEEERQRGNFPDRFSGHQFPNYSSELNVNALLLGDSALYLCASSHFTGELFFGEGSRLTVL.

The chain employs TRBV2 and TRBJ2-3; D perhaps matches TRBD2 (6 bases). V lost 6 bases, J lost 0 bases, and 7 bases lay in between. Germline CDR1 SNHLY, CDR2 FYNNEI. The CDR3 spans 13 residues. The CDR3 sequence: CASRGTSTDTQYF. The DNA for the CDR3 is TGTGCCAGCAGAGGGACTAGCACAGATACGCAGTATTTT.

The genes are TRBV6-5 and TRBJ1-4, with a possible D match to TRBD1 (5 bases). Between the trimmed V and J ends, which lost 2 bases and 6 bases, there was a span of 10 bases. The V gene's germline CDR1 is MNHEY and CDR2 SVGAGI. There are 14 residues in the CDR3. This CDR3 is CASSYRGDDEKLFF. In DNA, the CDR3 is TGTGCCAGCAGTTACCGGGGGGACGATGAAAAACTGTTTTTT.

V usage is TRBV18 and J usage is TRBJ1-1, with TRBD1 matching over 10 bases. There are 13 residues in the CDR3. Per the germline V gene, CDR1 is KGHSH and CDR2 is LQKENI. With 5 bases clipped from V and 8 bases from J, the junction kept 5 bases outside the gene matches. CDR3 residues: CASSTSTGGEAFF. The CDR3 region has the DNA TGTGCCAGCTCAACGTCGACAGGGGGCGAAGCTTTCTTT.